This is a list of T cell receptor beta chains from one sample in a study of blood T cell repertoires in COVID-19. Generated by immunoSEQ multiplex PCR, the TCRdb table keeps only in-frame clones and is missing some. The table shows approximately 160,000 clones, with 85% to 95% occurring only once. Sequences were obtained from peripheral blood. These TCRs come from a man aged 50-59 years with acute or convalescent COVID-19. CDR3s include the opening cysteine and the closing phenylalanine or tryptophan. D genes are given only for firm matches. Size values are once, few and many counts, or a class for expanded clones, and some rows have none.

>-|-|TRBJ1-6|TRBV28
CASSWVDGQNSPLHF
TGTGCCAGTAGCTGGGTAGACGGTCAAAATTCACCCCTCCACTTT
>-|once|TRBJ2-2|TRBV9
CASSVAGWDGELFF
TGTGCCAGCAGCGTAGCAGGGTGGGACGGGGAGCTGTTTTTT
>TRBD1|once|TRBJ1-1|TRBV18
CASSPRDRDTEAFF
TGTGCCAGCTCTCCCCGGGACAGGGACACTGAAGCTTTCTTT
>TRBD2|-|TRBJ2-2|TRBV10-3
CAISGGGSGTGELFF
TGTGCCATCAGTGGGGGCGGGAGTGGAACCGGGGAGCTGTTTTTT
>TRBD2|-|TRBJ2-2|TRBV10-3
CAISDASGTNTGELFF
TGTGCCATCAGTGATGCTAGCGGTACGAACACCGGGGAGCTGTTTTTT
>-|-|TRBJ2-1|TRBV24-1
CATSDPTGIRYNEQFF
TGTGCCACCAGTGACCCGACGGGGATCCGCTACAATGAGCAGTTCTTC
>-|-|TRBJ1-1|TRBV7-9
CASSTKGLGNTEAFF
TGTGCCAGCAGCACCAAGGGGTTGGGGAACACTGAAGCTTTCTTT
>-|-|TRBJ1-6|TRBV7-9
CASSLGEGRNSPLHF
TGTGCCAGCAGCTTAGGGGAGGGGAGGAATTCACCCCTCCACTTT
>-|-|TRBJ1-3|TRBV18
CASSQSVGGDGSGNTIYF
TGTGCCAGCTCACAAAGCGTCGGGGGAGACGGCTCTGGAAACACCATATATTTT
>-|-|TRBJ1-3|TRBV10-3
CAISRGDTEDF
TGTGCCATCAGCCGGGGGGACACGGAGGATTTT
>-|-|TRBJ2-5|TRBV18
CASSPQEIQETQYF
TGTGCCAGCTCACCACAGGAGATCCAAGAGACCCAGTACTTC
>TRBD1|-|TRBJ1-5|TRBV28
CASSLRDSYQPQHF
TGTGCCAGCAGTTTGAGGGACAGCTATCAGCCCCAGCATTTT
>TRBD1|-|TRBJ1-2|TRBV7-9
CASSLTGGSGGYTF
TGTGCCAGCAGCTTGACAGGGGGGAGCGGTGGCTACACCTTC
>-|-|TRBJ1-2|TRBV6-5
CASSYSMSPDYGYTF
TGTGCCAGCAGTTACTCGATGTCCCCGGACTATGGCTACACCTTC
>TRBD2|-|TRBJ2-3|TRBV7-2
CASSLSGSLDTQYF
TGTGCCAGCAGCTTAAGCGGGAGTTTGGATACGCAGTATTTT
>-|-|TRBJ2-2|TRBV5-1
CASSFDSNTGELFF
TGCGCCAGCAGCTTCGACTCGAACACCGGGGAGCTGTTTTTT
>-|-|TRBJ2-5|TRBV7-6
CASRLTGSFGETQYF
TGTGCCAGCAGATTAACAGGGAGCTTTGGAGAGACCCAGTACTTC
>-|-|TRBJ2-2|TRBV3-1/TRBV3-2
CASSQHVSGELFF
TGTGCCAGCAGCCAACATGTTAGCGGGGAGCTGTTTTTT
>TRBD1|-|TRBJ1-1|TRBV19
CASGDRMNTEAFF
TGTGCCTCCGGGGACAGGATGAACACTGAAGCTTTCTTT
>-|-|TRBJ2-3|TRBV18
CASSQSQEGRDTQYF
TGTGCCAGCTCTCAGAGCCAGGAGGGAAGGGATACGCAGTATTTT
>-|-|TRBJ1-4|TRBV4-1
CASSQEFNEKLFF
TGCGCCAGCAGCCAGGAGTTTAATGAAAAACTGTTTTTT
>TRBD1|-|TRBJ1-2|TRBV4-3
CASSQSGTGAYGYTF
TGCGCCAGCAGCCAATCCGGGACAGGGGCCTATGGCTACACCTTC
>-|-|TRBJ1-6|TRBV19
CASSGIGNSPLHF
TGTGCCAGTAGTGGAATCGGGAATTCACCCCTCCACTTT
>TRBD2|-|TRBJ2-2|TRBV3-1/TRBV3-2
CASSTFSSGVNTGELFF
TGTGCCAGCAGCACCTTCTCTAGCGGGGTTAACACCGGGGAGCTGTTTTTT
>-|-|TRBJ1-1|TRBV19
CASSGDPRGFSLNTEAFF
TGTGCCAGTAGTGGCGACCCCCGAGGGTTTTCCTTGAACACTGAAGCTTTCTTT
>-|once|TRBJ1-1|TRBV7-2
CASSYTGMNTEAFF
TGTGCCAGCAGCTATACAGGGATGAACACTGAAGCTTTCTTT
>-|few|TRBJ2-5|TRBV19
CASSINRQETQYF
TGTGCCAGTAGTATAAACAGACAAGAGACCCAGTACTTC